Each of the 8 T cell receptor beta chains below was sequenced from the same sample in a study of T cell changes during pregnancy in multiple sclerosis. The table came from immunoSEQ multiplex PCR; TCRdb's copy has only in-frame clones and leaves some out. The sample yields 65,000 to 95,000 clones, 94% seen once. The input for sequencing was peripheral blood, taken in the second trimester of pregnancy. The receptors originated from a female donor in good health, enrolled as a control in a pregnancy study.

The gene calls are TRBV5-6 and TRBJ1-4; D unresolved. The V and J ends lost 3 bases and 5 bases respectively, with 17 bases between them. This CDR3 is 16 amino acids long. Germline CDR1 and CDR2: SGHDT and YYEEEE. CDR3 bases: TGTGCCAGCAGCTCATCCGGACGGGATAAAAATGAAAAACTGTTTTTT. It translates to CASSSSGRDKNEKLFF.

The genes are TRBV6-5 and TRBJ1-1; D ambiguous. This CDR3 is 14 amino acids long. The V end lost 4 bases, the J end lost 0 bases, and 9 bases lay between the germline ends. Germline-derived CDR1 and CDR2 are MNHEY and SVGAGI. The DNA for the CDR3 is TGTGCCAGCAGTTCCCTAAGCCTGAACACTGAAGCTTTCTTT. It translates to CASSSLSLNTEAFF.

CDR3 in amino acids: CASSPERRNQPQHF. CDR3 DNA sequence: TGTGCCAGCTCACCCGAAAGGCGGAATCAGCCCCAGCATTTT. V and J are TRBV18 and TRBJ1-5; D gene unclear. The germline V gene has CDR1 KGHSH and CDR2 LQKENI. Deletions cut 3 bases from V and 4 bases from J, with 10 bases between. This CDR3 has 14 residues.

The gene calls are TRBV5-1 and TRBJ2-7, with TRBD2 matching 11 bases. Germline V gives CDR1 SGHRS, CDR2 YFSETQ. The CDR3 has 14 amino acids. V gave up 5 bases and J gave up 3 bases; unmatched junction bases: 4. Here the CDR3 DNA reads TGCGCCAGCAGGCCCGGGACTAGCGGCTACGAGCAGTACTTC. This translates into CASRPGTSGYEQYF.

The rearrangement links TRBV5-8 to TRBJ1-1; 9 nucleotides match TRBD1. Germline CDR1 and CDR2: SGHTS and YDEGEE. The CDR3 is 15 residues long. Trimming took 2 bases from V and 5 from J; bases not matched to a gene: 7. The CDR3 sequence: CASSLEQGAYTEAFF. In nucleotides, the CDR3 is TGTGCCAGCAGCTTAGAACAGGGGGCGTATACTGAAGCTTTCTTT.

This clone was counted only a few times. The chain joins TRBV19 to TRBJ1-1, with a weak D call TRBD1 (5 bases). Germline lookup yields CDR1 LNHDA and CDR2 SQIVND (reference sequence). The CDR3 is 15 residues long. The V end lost 5 bases, the J end lost 1 base, and 14 bases lay between the germline ends. This CDR3 is CASSALGGRNTEAFF. CDR3 DNA: TGTGCCAGTAGTGCCCTCGGGGGGAGGAACACTGAAGCTTTCTTT.

This chain joins TRBV18 and TRBJ2-5; 7 nucleotides agree with TRBD1. This CDR3 is 15 amino acids long. CDR1 KGHSH and CDR2 LQKENI come from the germline V gene. The V and J ends lost 1 base and 5 bases, in that order; junction bases with no gene match: 7. The CDR3 spells CASSPRQGEAETQYF. The CDR3 coding sequence is TGTGCCAGCTCACCACGACAGGGTGAGGCGGAGACCCAGTACTTC.

The chain couples TRBV10-3 to TRBJ2-3; 11 bases are a match to TRBD2. The CDR3 runs 16 residues. V shed 4 bases and J 0 bases; nucleotides not matched to a gene: 3. Germline CDR1 is ENHRY and CDR2 is SYGVKD. CDR3 coding DNA: TGTGCCATCAGTGCCGGGACTAGCGGAAGCACAGATACGCAGTATTTT. Amino acid sequence: CAISAGTSGSTDTQYF.